This T cell receptor (beta chain) comes out of a study of blood T cell repertoires in COVID-19. TCRdb's copy holds only in-frame clones and misses some; the assay was immunoSEQ multiplex PCR. Here the sample spans 160,000 or so clones, about four fifths being singletons. Per the germline V gene, CDR1 is DFQATT and CDR2 is SNEGSKA (reference sequence). Trimming cost V 5 bases and J 5 bases, with 7 bases left between them. The CDR3 runs to 11 residues. This rearrangement joins TRBV20-1 to TRBJ2-1; no clear D. Input material: peripheral blood. The receptor's source is an elderly woman with acute or convalescent COVID-19. The CDR3 region has the DNA TGCAGTGCTCCGAGTCACAATGAGCAGTTCTTC. As protein: CSAPSHNEQFF.